This T cell receptor (beta chain) was retrieved from a study of T cells in Graves' hyperthyroidism and ophthalmopathy. Whole-study findings and limits: Blood shared most expanded thyroid clonotypes above 0.001. Ophthalmopathy and stable hyperthyroidism were separated by a 13 V-J model.

A Clinical Activity Score of at least 3, a NOSPECS grade of at least 4 and a duration under 3 months were recorded in the ophthalmopathy patients. The PBMCs had their origin in 10 ml of fresh peripheral blood. This clonotype was recorded many times. Its antigen is still unknown. Amplification yielded TCR beta CDR3 regions, with RNA transcripts as the source. A first-round RT-PCR of the TCR CDR3 used the HTBI primer set. MiXCR, run by TCRdb on the multiplex PCR reads, gives a single entry per CDR3 protein. The sample carries 450,000 to 650,000 distinct CDR3 sequences, approximately 15% recorded once. Germline V gene lookup returns CDR1 SNHLY and CDR2 FYNNEI. V was pared by 4 bases and J by 0 bases, with 8 bases between. This CDR3 contains 14 residues.

The rearrangement joins TRBV2 to TRBJ2-3, with a possible D match to TRBD2 (6 bases). Sequences were obtained from blood. The TCR originated in a woman younger than 35 with Graves' ophthalmopathy. The CDR3 reads CASSGGDSTDTQYF. In DNA form, the CDR3 reads TGTGCCAGCAGTGGGGGGGACAGCACAGATACGCAGTATTTT.